This record concerns one T cell receptor beta chain sequence. Healthy Caucasians from Russia aged roughly 6 to 95 served as donors. Donors gave around 10 milliliters of peripheral blood apiece. Together with a sample-barcoded 5' primer, a J-beta primer mix was included in a second PCR lasting roughly 6 to 12 cycles. A template-switch adaptor containing 12 random nucleotides labeled each cDNA molecule. In TCRdb, the 5' RACE reads were re-called with MiXCR into one record per CDR3 protein. The sample has around 710,000 distinct CDR3 sequences; roughly 41% are singletons. The data derive from a study of blood T cells in healthy people across ages. The trim removed 4 bases at V and 7 bases at J, leaving 6 bases unmatched. Germline values: CDR1 DFQATT, CDR2 SNEGSKA (reference sequence). This CDR3 spans 13 amino acids.

Source material: blood. This sequence originates from a woman aged 55-70 years in good health. The J gene is TRBJ2-1, the V gene TRBV20-1; TRBD2 aligns across 8 bases. CDR3 bases: TGCAGTGCTAAGGCGGGGGGCCATAATGAGCAGTTCTTC. Protein product: CSAKAGGHNEQFF.